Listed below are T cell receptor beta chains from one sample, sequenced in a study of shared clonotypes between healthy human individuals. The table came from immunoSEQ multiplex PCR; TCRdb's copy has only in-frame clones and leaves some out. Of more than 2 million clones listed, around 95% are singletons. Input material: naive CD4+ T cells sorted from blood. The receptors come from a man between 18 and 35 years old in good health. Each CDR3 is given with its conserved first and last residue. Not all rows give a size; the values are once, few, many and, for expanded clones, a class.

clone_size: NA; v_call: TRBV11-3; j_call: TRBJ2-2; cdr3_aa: CASSPGLAFTGELFF
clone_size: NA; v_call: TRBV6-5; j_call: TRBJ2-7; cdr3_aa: CASSSITGTYEQYF
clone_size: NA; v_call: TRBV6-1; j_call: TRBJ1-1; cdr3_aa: CASRTGSVRGTEAFF
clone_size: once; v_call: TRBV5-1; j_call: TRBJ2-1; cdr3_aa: CASSLRSSGRASIYNEQFF
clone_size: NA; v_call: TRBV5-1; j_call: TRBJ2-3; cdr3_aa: CASSWATGGRNTQYF
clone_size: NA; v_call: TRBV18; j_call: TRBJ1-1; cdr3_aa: CASRLDRQNTEAFF
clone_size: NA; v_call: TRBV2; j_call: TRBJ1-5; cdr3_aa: CASSEALRGTNQPQHF
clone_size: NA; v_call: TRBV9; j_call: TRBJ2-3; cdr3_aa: CASSVDRGDTQYF
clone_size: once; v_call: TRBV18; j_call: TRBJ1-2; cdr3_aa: CASSPPGTANYGYTF
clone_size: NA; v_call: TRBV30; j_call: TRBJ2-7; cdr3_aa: CAWSVQTGGYEQYF
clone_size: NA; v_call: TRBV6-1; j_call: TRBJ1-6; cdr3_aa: CASRDGTYNSPLHF
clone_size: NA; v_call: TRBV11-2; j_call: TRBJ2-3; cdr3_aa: CASSPSGGPQGDTQYF
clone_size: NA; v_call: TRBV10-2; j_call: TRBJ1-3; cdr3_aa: CASRDGTGGNTIYF
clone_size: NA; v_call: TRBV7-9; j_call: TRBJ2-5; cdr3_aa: CASTTFRNEETQYF
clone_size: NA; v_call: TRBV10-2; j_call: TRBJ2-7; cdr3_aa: CASSDPGLYEQYF
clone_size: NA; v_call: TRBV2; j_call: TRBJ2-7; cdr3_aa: CASGGTGRLEQYF
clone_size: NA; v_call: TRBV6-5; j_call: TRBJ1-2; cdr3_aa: CASSYLAGGDGYTF
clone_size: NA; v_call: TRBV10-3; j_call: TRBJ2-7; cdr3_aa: CAISETGGWEQYF
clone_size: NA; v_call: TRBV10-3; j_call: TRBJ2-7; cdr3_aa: CAISVAGGPSYEQYF
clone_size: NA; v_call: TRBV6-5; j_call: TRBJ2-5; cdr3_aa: CASSKGRETQYF
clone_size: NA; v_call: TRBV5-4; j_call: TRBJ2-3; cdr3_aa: CASSIGGNTQYF
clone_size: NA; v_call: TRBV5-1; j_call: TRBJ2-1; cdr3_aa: CASSLALTSGAHNEQFF
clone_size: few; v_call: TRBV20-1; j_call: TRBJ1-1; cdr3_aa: CSAKMNTEAFF
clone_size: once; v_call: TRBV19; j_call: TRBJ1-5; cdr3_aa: CASSILKGAVNNQPQHF
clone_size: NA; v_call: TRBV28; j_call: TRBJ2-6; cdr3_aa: CASSPTSSGANVLTF
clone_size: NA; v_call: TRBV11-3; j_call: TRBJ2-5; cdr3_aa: CASSLGAQETQYF
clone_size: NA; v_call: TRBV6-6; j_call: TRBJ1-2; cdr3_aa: CASSYSDQSNYGYTF
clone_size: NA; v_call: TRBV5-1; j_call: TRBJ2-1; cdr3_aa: CASSLEGDTYNEQFF
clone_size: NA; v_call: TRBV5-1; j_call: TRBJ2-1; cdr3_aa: CASRTDSLYNEQFF
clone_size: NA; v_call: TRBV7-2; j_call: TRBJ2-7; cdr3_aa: CASSSTAVSGSYEQYF
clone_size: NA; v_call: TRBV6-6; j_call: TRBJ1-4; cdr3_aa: CASSRSGEKLFF
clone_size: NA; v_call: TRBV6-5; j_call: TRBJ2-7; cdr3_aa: CASSYLSEGSYEQYF
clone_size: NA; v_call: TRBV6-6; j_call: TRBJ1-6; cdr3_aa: CASSYLGEALHF
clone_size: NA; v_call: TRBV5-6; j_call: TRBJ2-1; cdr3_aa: CASIPGSLNNEQFF
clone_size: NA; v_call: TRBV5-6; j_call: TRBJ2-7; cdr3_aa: CASSLVVGTGSYEQYF
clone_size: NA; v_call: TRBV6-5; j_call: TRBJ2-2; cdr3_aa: CASSYAGGLGGELFF
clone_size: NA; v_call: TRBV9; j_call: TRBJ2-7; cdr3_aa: CASSVAPTGPPYEQYF
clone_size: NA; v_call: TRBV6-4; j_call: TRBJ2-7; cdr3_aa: CASSDSTPAAMPYEQYF
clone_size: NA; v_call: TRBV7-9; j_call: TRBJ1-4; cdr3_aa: CASSIGGTGLSEKLFF
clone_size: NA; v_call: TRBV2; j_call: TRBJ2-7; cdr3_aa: CASSKDTRLYEQYF
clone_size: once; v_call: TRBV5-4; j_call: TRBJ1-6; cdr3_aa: CASSYPTGGDSPLHF
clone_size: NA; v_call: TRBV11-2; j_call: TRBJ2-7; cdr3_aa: CASSLGIHSYEQYF
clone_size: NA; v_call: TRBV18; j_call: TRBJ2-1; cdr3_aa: CASSPLPGLANNEQFF
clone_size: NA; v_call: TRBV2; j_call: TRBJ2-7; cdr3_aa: CASSGHYEQYF
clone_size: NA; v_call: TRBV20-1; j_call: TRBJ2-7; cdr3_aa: CSANRGYEQYF
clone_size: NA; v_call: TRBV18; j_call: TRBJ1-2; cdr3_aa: CASSPSAGGSYGYTF
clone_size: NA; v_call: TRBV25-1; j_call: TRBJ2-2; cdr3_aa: CASRGTANTGELFF
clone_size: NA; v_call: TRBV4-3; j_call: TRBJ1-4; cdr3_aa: CASSQNDRGNEKLFF
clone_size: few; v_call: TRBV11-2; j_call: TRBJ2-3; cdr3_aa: CASSLDRVLSEADTQYF